The present T cell receptor beta chain was sequenced within a study of regulatory T cells in long-lasting Graves disease. Study overall: A definition of persistent Graves' disease required over 5 years of antithyroid drugs plus positive TSH receptor antibodies. General study points: TRBV28, TRBJ1-2 and TRBJ2-5 were segments that persistent disease favored.

The time point: persistent/refractory GD, antithyroid drugs over 5 years with positive TRAb. There was RNA extracted from PBMCs, and the TCR library was made from it. The patients included were those that came from an endocrinology department in Xi'an, China. Regarding this clonotype: The antigen is undetermined. Compared with germline, one end of the junction differs, possibly owing to a read error.

The CDR3 has 14 residues. The germline V gene encodes CDR1 PRHDT and CDR2 FYEKMQ (reference sequence). Arm-PCR of CDR3 regions and iRepertoire HTBI primers were used to build TCR beta libraries. One entry per CDR3 protein, called by TCRdb with MiXCR from the multiplex PCR reads. The table records 450,000 or so distinct CDR3 sequences, around a fifth of them present only once. The source material was peripheral blood mononuclear cells (PBMCs), sampled when the disease was refractory, from a patient treated with antithyroid drugs. The chain joins TRBV13 to TRBJ1-2; possible D gene TRBD1, 6 bases. This clonotype originated in a female donor with Graves disease. CDR3 bases: TGCGCCAGCAGCTTGGGGCAGGGGAAAGATGGCTACACCTTC. Translated: CASSLGQGKDGYTF. Full variable domain (rest looked up from reference TRBV13 and TRBJ1-2): AAGVIQSPRHLIKEKRETATLKCYPIPRHDTVYWYQQGPGQDPQFLISFYEKMQSDKGSIPDRFSAQQFSDYHSELNMSSLELGDSALYFCASSLGQGKDGYTFGSGTRLTVV.